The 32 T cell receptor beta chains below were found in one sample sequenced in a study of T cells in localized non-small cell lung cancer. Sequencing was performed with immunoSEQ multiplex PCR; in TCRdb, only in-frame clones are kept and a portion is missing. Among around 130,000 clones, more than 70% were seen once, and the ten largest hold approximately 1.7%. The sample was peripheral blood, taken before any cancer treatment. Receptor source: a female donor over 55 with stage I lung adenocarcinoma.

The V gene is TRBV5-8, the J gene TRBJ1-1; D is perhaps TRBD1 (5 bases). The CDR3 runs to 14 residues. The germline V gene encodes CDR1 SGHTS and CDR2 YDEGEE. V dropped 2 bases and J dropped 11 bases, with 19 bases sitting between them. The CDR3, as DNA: TGTGCCAGCAGCTTCGCCGGGGCCCCATCCTCGGCTTTCTTT. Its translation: CASSFAGAPSSAFF.

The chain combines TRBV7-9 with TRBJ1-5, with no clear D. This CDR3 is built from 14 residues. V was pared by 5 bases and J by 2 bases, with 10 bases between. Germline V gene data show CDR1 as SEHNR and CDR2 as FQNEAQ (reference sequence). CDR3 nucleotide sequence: TGTGCCAGCAGCAACACCAGTCGCAATCAGCCCCAGCATTTT. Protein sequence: CASSNTSRNQPQHF.

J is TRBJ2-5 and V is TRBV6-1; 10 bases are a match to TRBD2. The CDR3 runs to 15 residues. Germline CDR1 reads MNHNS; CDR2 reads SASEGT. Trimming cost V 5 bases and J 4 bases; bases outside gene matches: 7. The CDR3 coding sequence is TGTGCCAGCAGTCAGGAAGGGACTAGCGTAGAGACCCAGTACTTC. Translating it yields CASSQEGTSVETQYF.

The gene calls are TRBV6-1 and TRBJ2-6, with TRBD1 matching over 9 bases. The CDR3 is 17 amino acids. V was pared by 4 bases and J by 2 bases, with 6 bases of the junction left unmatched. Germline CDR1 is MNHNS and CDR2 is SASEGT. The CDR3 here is CASSGRDRVAGANVLTF. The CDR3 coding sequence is TGTGCCAGCAGTGGACGGGACAGGGTCGCTGGGGCCAACGTCCTGACTTTC.

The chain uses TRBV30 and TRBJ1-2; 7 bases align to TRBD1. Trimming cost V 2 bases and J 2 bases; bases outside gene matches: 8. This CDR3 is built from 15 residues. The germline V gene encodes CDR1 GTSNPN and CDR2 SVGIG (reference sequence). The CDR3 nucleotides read TGTGCCTGGAGTAGCCCGGAGGGACAGAACTATGGCTACACCTTC. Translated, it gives CAWSSPEGQNYGYTF. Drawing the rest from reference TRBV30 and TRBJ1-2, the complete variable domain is SQTIHQWPATLVQPVGSPLSLECTVEGTSNPNLYWYRQAAGRGLQLLFYSVGIGQISSEVPQNLSASRPQDRQFILSSKKLLLSDSGFYLCAWSSPEGQNYGYTFGSGTRLTVV.

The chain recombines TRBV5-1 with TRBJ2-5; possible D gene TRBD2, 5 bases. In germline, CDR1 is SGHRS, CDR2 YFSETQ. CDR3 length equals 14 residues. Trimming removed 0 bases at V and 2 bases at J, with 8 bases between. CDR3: CASSLVPGQETQYF. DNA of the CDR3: TGCGCCAGCAGCTTGGTACCGGGGCAAGAGACCCAGTACTTC. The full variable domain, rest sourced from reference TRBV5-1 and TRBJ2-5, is KAGVTQTPRYLIKTRGQQVTLSCSPISGHRSVSWYQQTPGQGLQFLFEYFSETQRNKGNFPGRFSGRQFSNSRSEMNVSTLELGDSALYLCASSLVPGQETQYFGPGTRLLVL.

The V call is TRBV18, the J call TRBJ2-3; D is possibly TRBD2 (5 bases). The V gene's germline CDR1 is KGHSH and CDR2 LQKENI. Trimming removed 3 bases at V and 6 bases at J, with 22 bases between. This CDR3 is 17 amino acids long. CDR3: CASSPLTVTGYEDTQYF. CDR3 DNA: TGTGCCAGCTCACCGCTCACCGTTACGGGATACGAGGATACGCAGTATTTT.

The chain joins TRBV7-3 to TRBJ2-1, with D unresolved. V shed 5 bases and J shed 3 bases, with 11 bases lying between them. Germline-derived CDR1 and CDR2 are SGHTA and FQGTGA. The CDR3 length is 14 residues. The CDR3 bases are TGTGCCAGCAGCCCGAGCAGAGTCTACAATGAGCAGTTCTTC. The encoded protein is CASSPSRVYNEQFF.

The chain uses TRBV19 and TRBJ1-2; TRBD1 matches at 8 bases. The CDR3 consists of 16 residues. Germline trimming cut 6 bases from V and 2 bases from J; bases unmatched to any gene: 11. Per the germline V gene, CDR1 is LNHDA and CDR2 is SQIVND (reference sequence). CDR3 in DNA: TGTGCCAGTAGAAAACTGCAGGGGGCGTTCAACTATGGCTACACCTTC. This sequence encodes CASRKLQGAFNYGYTF.

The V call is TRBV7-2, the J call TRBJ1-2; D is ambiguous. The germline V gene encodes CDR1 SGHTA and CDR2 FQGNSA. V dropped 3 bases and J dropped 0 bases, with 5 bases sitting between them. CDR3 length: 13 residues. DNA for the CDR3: TGTGCCAGCAGCTTCGACCCTAACTATGGCTACACCTTC. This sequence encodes CASSFDPNYGYTF.

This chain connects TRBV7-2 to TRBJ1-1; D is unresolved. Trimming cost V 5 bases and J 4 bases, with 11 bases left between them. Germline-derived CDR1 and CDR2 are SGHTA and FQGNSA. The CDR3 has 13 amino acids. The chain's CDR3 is CASSVSSVTEAFF. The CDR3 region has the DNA TGTGCCAGCAGCGTAAGTTCGGTCACTGAAGCTTTCTTT.

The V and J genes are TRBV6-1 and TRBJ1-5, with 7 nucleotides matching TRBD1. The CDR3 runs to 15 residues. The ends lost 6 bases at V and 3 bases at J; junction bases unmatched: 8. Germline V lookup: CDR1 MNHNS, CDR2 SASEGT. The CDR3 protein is CASSLGQVPNQPQHF. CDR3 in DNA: TGTGCCAGCAGCCTAGGACAGGTCCCCAATCAGCCCCAGCATTTT.

The CDR3 here is CASSDLAGGNTGELFF. In nucleotides, the CDR3 is TGTGCCAGCAGCGACTTAGCGGGAGGGAACACCGGGGAGCTGTTTTTT. The J gene is TRBJ2-2, the V gene TRBV11-2; TRBD2 matches 10 bases. The ends lost 5 bases at V and 1 base at J; junction bases unmatched: 4. Germline-derived CDR1 and CDR2 are SGHAT and FQNNGV. This CDR3 is 16 amino acids long.

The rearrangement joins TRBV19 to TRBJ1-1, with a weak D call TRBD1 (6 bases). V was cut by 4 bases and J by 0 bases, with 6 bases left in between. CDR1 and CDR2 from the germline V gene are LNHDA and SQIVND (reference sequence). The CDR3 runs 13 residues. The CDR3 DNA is TGTGCCAGTAGTAGGACAGTGAACACTGAAGCTTTCTTT. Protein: CASSRTVNTEAFF. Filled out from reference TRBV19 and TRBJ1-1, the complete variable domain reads DGGITQSPKYLFRKEGQNVTLSCEQNLNHDAMYWYRQDPGQGLRLIYYSQIVNDFQKGDIAEGYSVSREKKESFPLTVTSAQKNPTAFYLCASSRTVNTEAFFGQGTRLTVV.

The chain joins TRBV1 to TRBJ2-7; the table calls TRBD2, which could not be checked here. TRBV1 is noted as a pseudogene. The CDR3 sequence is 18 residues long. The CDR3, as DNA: TGCACCAGCAGCCAACCGGGGCGGGGGCCTCTGGATTCCTACGAGCAGTACTTC. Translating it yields CTSSQPGRGPLDSYEQYF.

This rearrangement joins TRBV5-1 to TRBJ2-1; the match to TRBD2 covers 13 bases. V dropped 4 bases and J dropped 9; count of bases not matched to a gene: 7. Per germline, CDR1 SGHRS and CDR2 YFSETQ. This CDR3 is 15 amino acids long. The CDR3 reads CASSAGTSGIGEQFF. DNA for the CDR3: TGCGCCAGCAGCGCAGGGACTAGCGGGATTGGTGAGCAGTTCTTC. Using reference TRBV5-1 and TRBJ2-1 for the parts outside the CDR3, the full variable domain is KAGVTQTPRYLIKTRGQQVTLSCSPISGHRSVSWYQQTPGQGLQFLFEYFSETQRNKGNFPGRFSGRQFSNSRSEMNVSTLELGDSALYLCASSAGTSGIGEQFFGPGTRLTVL.

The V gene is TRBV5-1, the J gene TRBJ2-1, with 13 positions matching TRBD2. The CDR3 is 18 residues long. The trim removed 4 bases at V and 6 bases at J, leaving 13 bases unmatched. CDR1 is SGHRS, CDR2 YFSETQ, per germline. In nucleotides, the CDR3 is TGCGCCAGCAGCCCGGATTTTGGACTAGCGGGAGTAGTCAATGAGCAGTTCTTC. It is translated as CASSPDFGLAGVVNEQFF. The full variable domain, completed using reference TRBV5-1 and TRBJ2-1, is KAGVTQTPRYLIKTRGQQVTLSCSPISGHRSVSWYQQTPGQGLQFLFEYFSETQRNKGNFPGRFSGRQFSNSRSEMNVSTLELGDSALYLCASSPDFGLAGVVNEQFFGPGTRLTVL.

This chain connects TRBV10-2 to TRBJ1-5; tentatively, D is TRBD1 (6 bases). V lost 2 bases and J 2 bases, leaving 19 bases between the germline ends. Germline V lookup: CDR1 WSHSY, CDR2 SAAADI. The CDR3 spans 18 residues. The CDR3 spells CASSERTGRRGGNQPQHF. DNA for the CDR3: TGCGCCAGCAGTGAGAGGACGGGACGCAGGGGCGGCAATCAGCCCCAGCATTTT.

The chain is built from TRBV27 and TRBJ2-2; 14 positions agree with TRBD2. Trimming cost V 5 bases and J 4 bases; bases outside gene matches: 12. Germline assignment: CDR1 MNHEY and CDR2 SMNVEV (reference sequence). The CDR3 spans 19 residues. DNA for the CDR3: TGTGCCAGCAGTCTACGGACTAGCGGGAGGATAGGTAGCACCGGGGAGCTGTTTTTT. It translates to CASSLRTSGRIGSTGELFF.

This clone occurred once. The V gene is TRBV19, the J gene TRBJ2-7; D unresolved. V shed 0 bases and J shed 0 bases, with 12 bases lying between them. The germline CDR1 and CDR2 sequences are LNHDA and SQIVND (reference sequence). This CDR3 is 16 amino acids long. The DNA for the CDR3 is TGTGCCAGTAGTATAGATCAGGCGACAAGCTCCTACGAGCAGTACTTC. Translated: CASSIDQATSSYEQYF.

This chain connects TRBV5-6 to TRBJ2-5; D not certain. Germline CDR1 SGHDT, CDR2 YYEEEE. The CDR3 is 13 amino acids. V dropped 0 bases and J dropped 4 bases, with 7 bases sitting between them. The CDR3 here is CASSLGAGETQYF. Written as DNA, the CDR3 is TGTGCCAGCAGCTTGGGAGCAGGAGAGACCCAGTACTTC.

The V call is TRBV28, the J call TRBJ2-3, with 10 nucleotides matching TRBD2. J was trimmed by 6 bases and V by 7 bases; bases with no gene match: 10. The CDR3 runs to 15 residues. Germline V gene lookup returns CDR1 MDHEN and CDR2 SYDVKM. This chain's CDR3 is CASNLLGLATDTQYF. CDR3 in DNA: TGTGCCAGCAACCTTTTGGGACTAGCGACCGATACGCAGTATTTT.

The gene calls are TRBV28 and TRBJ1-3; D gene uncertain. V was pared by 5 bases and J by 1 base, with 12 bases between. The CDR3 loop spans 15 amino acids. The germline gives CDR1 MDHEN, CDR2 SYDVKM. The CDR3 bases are TGTGCCAGCAGTCCACCTCTCTCGTCTGGAAACACCATATATTTT. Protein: CASSPPLSSGNTIYF.

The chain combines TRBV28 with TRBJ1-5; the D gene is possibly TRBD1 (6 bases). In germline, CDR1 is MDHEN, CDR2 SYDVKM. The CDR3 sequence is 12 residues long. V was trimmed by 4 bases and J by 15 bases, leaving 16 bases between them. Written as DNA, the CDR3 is TGTGCCAGCAGTTCTCTCAGGGGCCCTCTGCATTTT. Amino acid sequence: CASSSLRGPLHF.

The DNA for the CDR3 is TGTGCCAGCAGACCCGGAGCCGGGGATGAGCAGTTCTTC. Translated: CASRPGAGDEQFF. The chain links TRBV5-6 to TRBJ2-1; possible D gene TRBD2, 5 bases. The V and J ends lost 5 bases and 8 bases respectively, with 14 bases between them. The length of the CDR3 is 13 residues. Per the germline V gene, CDR1 is SGHDT and CDR2 is YYEEEE.

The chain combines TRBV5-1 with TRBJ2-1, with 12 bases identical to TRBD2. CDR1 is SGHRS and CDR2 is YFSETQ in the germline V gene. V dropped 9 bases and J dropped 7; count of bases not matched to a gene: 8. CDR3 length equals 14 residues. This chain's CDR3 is CATARTSGANEQFF. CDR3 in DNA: TGCGCCACCGCCAGGACTAGCGGGGCGAATGAGCAGTTCTTC.

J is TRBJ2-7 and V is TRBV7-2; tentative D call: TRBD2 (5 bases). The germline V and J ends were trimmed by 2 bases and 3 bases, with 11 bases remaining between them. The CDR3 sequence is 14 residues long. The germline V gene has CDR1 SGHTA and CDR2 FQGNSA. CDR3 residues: CASSLRGSRYEQYF. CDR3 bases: TGTGCCAGCAGCTTAAGAGGGTCGCGCTACGAGCAGTACTTC.

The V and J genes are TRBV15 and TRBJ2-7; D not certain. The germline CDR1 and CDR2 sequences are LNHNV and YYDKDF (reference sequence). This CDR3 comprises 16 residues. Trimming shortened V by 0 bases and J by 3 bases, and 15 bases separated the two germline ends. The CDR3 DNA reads TGTGCCACCAGCAGAGATCCATTTAAGAAACTCTACGAGCAGTACTTC. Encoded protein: CATSRDPFKKLYEQYF. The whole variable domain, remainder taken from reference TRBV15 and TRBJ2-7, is DAMVIQNPRYQVTQFGKPVTLSCSQTLNHNVMYWYQQKSSQAPKLLFHYYDKDFNNEADTPDNFQSRRPNTSFCFLDIRSPGLGDTAMYLCATSRDPFKKLYEQYFGPGTRLTVT.

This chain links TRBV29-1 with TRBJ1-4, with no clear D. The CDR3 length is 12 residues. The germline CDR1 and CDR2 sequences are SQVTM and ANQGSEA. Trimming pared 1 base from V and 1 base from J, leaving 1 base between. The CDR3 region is CSVEGTNEKLFF. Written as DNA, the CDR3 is TGCAGCGTTGAAGGAACTAATGAAAAACTGTTTTTT.

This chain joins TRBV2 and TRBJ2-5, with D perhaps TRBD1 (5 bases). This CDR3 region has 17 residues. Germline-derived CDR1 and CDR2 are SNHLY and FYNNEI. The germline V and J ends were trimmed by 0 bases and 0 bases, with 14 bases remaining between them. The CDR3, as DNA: TGTGCCAGCAGTGAAGCGCGTGGGGCCTTGTACCAAGAGACCCAGTACTTC. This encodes CASSEARGALYQETQYF.

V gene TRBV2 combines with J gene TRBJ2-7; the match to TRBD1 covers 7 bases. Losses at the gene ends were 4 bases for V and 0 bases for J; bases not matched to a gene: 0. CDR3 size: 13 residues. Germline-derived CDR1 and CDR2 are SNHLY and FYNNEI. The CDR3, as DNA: TGTGCCAGCAGTGGGACAGGCTCCTACGAGCAGTACTTC. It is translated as CASSGTGSYEQYF. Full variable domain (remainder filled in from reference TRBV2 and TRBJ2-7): EPEVTQTPSHQVTQMGQEVILRCVPISNHLYFYWYRQILGQKVEFLVSFYNNEISEKSEIFDDQFSVERPDGSNFTLKIRSTKLEDSAMYFCASSGTGSYEQYFGPGTRLTVT.

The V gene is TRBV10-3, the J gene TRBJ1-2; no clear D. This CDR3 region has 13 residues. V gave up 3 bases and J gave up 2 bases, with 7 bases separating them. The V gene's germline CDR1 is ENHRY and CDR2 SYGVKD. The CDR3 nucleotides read TGTGCCATCAGTGAATCGGCAAACTATGGCTACACCTTC. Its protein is CAISESANYGYTF.